This T cell receptor (beta chain) came from a study of T-cell memory formation after mild COVID-19. TCRdb re-analysed the 5' RACE reads in MiXCR, keeping a single row per CDR3 protein. The table includes around 470,000 distinct CDR3 sequences, 20% detected once. The CDR3 length is 14 residues. V was cut by 2 bases and J by 9 bases, with 14 bases left in between. The sequence came from an adult woman who had mild COVID-19 (a few samples of this study predate the infection). Cell type and time point are not known. Sequencing was performed on PBMCs or a T cell subset sorted from them (not recorded which). The chain employs TRBV12-3 or TRBV12-4 and TRBJ1-3; D is unclear. CDR3 DNA sequence: TGTGCCAGCAGTTTATATCGGGTGAGAGGCACCATATATTTT. It translates to CASSLYRVRGTIYF.